Listed below are T cell receptor beta chains from one sample, sequenced in a study of OX40 agonist ivuxolimab in advanced cancers. Profiled with immunoSEQ multiplex PCR; TCRdb holds only in-frame clones, not every one. Among about 44,000 clones listed, about 90% were seen once. Source: CD4+ or CD8+ T cells sorted from blood, taken in a trial of the OX40 agonist ivuxolimab. Every receptor here comes from an adult with an advanced solid tumor such as melanoma, head and neck, liver or kidney cancer. CDR3s include the opening cysteine and the closing phenylalanine or tryptophan. Each record gives: clone size, D gene, J gene, V gene, CDR3 protein, CDR3 DNA. D genes are given only for firm matches. Expanded clones are given a class, and other clones once, few, many or no size at all.

size: once; D: .; J: TRBJ2-4; V: TRBV14; CDR3: CASSPIGDNIQYF; DNA: TGTGCCAGCAGCCCCATCGGGGATAACATTCAGTACTTC
size: .; D: TRBD2; J: TRBJ2-7; V: TRBV4-2; CDR3: CASSQEGGGPFYEQYF; DNA: TGTGCCAGCAGCCAAGAGGGCGGGGGTCCCTTCTACGAGCAGTACTTC
size: once; D: .; J: TRBJ2-1; V: TRBV5-4; CDR3: CASSLPGVYNEQFF; DNA: TGTGCCAGCAGCTTACCTGGGGTTTACAATGAGCAGTTCTTC
size: .; D: TRBD2; J: TRBJ2-7; V: TRBV28; CDR3: CASSLLGLAGALSYEQYF; DNA: TGTGCCAGCAGTTTATTGGGACTAGCGGGGGCCCTCTCCTACGAGCAGTACTTC
size: .; D: .; J: TRBJ1-1; V: TRBV6-5; CDR3: CASSLGTRYTEAFF; DNA: TGTGCCAGCAGTTTGGGGACCAGGTACACTGAAGCTTTCTTT
size: few; D: .; J: TRBJ2-7; V: TRBV11-1; CDR3: CASTIRPGQGRHEQYF; DNA: TGTGCCAGCACCATACGCCCGGGGCAGGGTAGGCACGAGCAGTACTTC
size: .; D: .; J: TRBJ2-1; V: TRBV27; CDR3: CASARSSYNEQFF; DNA: TGTGCCAGCGCAAGAAGCTCCTACAATGAGCAGTTCTTC
size: .; D: .; J: TRBJ1-1; V: TRBV11-3; CDR3: CASSVTGGTEAFF; DNA: TGTGCCAGCAGCGTCACGGGGGGCACTGAAGCTTTCTTT
size: .; D: TRBD1; J: TRBJ1-2; V: TRBV27; CDR3: CASSSRGGQGGYGYTF; DNA: TGTGCCAGCAGTTCCCGAGGAGGACAGGGGGGCTATGGCTACACCTTC
size: .; D: TRBD2; J: TRBJ2-7; V: TRBV27; CDR3: CASSQGLLAGGIYEQYF; DNA: TGTGCCAGCAGTCAGGGGCTACTAGCGGGGGGGATCTACGAGCAGTACTTC
size: .; D: .; J: TRBJ1-1; V: TRBV9; CDR3: CASSVGGGTAEAFF; DNA: TGTGCCAGCAGCGTAGGGGGGGGCACGGCTGAAGCTTTCTTT
size: .; D: .; J: TRBJ1-1; V: TRBV27; CDR3: CASSPSSGVSTEAFF; DNA: TGTGCCAGCAGTCCCTCCTCAGGGGTGAGCACTGAAGCTTTCTTT
size: .; D: .; J: TRBJ2-7; V: TRBV4-3; CDR3: CASSQDVSPITYEQYF; DNA: TGCGCCAGCAGCCAAGATGTCAGCCCTATCACCTACGAGCAGTACTTC
size: .; D: .; J: TRBJ2-1; V: TRBV5-1; CDR3: CASSLTGPAYNEQFF; DNA: TGCGCCAGCAGCTTGACAGGACCGGCCTACAATGAGCAGTTCTTC
size: .; D: TRBD2; J: TRBJ2-3; V: TRBV7-6; CDR3: CASSGREGTDTQYF; DNA: TGTGCCAGCAGCGGACGGGAGGGCACAGATACGCAGTATTTT
size: .; D: TRBD1; J: TRBJ2-2; V: TRBV5-1; CDR3: CASSLGPGQGFIELFF; DNA: TGCGCCAGCAGCTTGGGCCCCGGACAGGGCTTTATTGAGCTGTTTTTT
size: .; D: .; J: TRBJ2-1; V: TRBV7-2; CDR3: CASRLWYNNEQFF; DNA: TGTGCCAGCAGGCTTTGGTACAACAATGAGCAGTTCTTC
size: .; D: .; J: TRBJ2-7; V: TRBV19; CDR3: CASRWNNEQYF; DNA: TGTGCCAGTAGGTGGAATAACGAGCAGTACTTC
size: .; D: TRBD1; J: TRBJ1-2; V: TRBV4-1; CDR3: CASSQEPGQGAGYTF; DNA: TGCGCCAGCAGCCAAGAACCCGGACAGGGGGCTGGCTACACCTTC
size: .; D: .; J: TRBJ2-7; V: TRBV7-2; CDR3: CASSLAPSTYEQYF; DNA: TGTGCCAGCAGCTTAGCCCCAAGTACCTACGAGCAGTACTTC
size: .; D: TRBD1; J: TRBJ2-7; V: TRBV19; CDR3: CASSMGDRDIYEQYF; DNA: TGTGCCAGTAGTATGGGGGACAGGGATATCTACGAGCAGTACTTC
size: .; D: .; J: TRBJ2-5; V: TRBV11-2; CDR3: CASSLGPYQETQYF; DNA: TGTGCCAGCAGCTTAGGACCGTACCAAGAGACCCAGTACTTC